The 4 T cell receptor beta chains given below trace back to one sample, sequenced in a study of blood T cell repertoires in COVID-19. Profiling relied on immunoSEQ multiplex PCR, and the TCRdb table lists in-frame clones only, not all of them. The profile shows some 250,000 clones, approximately 85% of them singletons. The material sequenced was peripheral blood. These receptors were taken from a woman in her 30s with acute or convalescent COVID-19.

This chain links TRBV27 with TRBJ1-5; D remains ambiguous. In germline, CDR1 is MNHEY, CDR2 SMNVEV (reference sequence). This CDR3 has 14 amino acids. V was clipped by 2 bases and J by 3 bases, with 8 bases between them. This CDR3 reads CASSLRRINQPQHF. The DNA for the CDR3 is TGTGCCAGCAGTTTACGGAGGATCAATCAGCCCCAGCATTTT.

This chain links TRBV3-1 (or the pseudogene TRBV3-2) with TRBJ1-5, with D possibly being TRBD1 (6 bases). This CDR3 region has 16 residues. The germline CDR1 and CDR2 sequences are LGHDT and YNNKEL (reference sequence). Trimming took off 3 bases at V and 3 bases at J, with 15 bases between the two ends. This chain's CDR3 is CASSQAGGGPNQPQHF. In nucleotides, the CDR3 is TGTGCCAGCAGCCAGGCCGGGGGGGGGCCCAATCAGCCCCAGCATTTT.

This chain joins TRBV6-5 and TRBJ1-1; maybe TRBD1 (5 bases). The CDR3 consists of 15 residues. Per germline, CDR1 MNHEY and CDR2 SVGAGI. V was shortened by 0 bases and J by 0 bases, with 8 bases between the two germline ends. The DNA of the CDR3 is TGTGCCAGCAGTTACTCGCCAGGGATGAACACTGAAGCTTTCTTT. Its protein is CASSYSPGMNTEAFF.

The V gene is TRBV29-1, the J gene TRBJ1-5, with D tentatively TRBD1 (5 bases). The germline V gene encodes CDR1 SQVTM and CDR2 ANQGSEA. CDR3 length equals 13 residues. Trimming shortened V by 6 bases and J by 4 bases, and 13 bases separated the two germline ends. The DNA for the CDR3 is TGCAGCGTCGGGGGGAGGGGTAATCAGCCCCAGCATTTT. Its translation is CSVGGRGNQPQHF.